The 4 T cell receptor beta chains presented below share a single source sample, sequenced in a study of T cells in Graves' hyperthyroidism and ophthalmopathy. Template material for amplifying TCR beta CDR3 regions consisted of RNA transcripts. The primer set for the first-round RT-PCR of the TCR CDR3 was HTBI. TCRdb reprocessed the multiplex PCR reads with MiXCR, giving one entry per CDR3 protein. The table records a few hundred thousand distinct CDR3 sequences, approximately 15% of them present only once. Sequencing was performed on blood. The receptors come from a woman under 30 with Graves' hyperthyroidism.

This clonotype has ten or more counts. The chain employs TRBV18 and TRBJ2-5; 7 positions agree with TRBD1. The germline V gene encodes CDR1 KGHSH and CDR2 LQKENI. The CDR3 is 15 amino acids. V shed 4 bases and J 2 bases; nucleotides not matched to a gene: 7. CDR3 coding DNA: TGTGCCAGCTCACGACCGGGACAGCCTCAAGAGACCCAGTACTTC. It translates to CASSRPGQPQETQYF.

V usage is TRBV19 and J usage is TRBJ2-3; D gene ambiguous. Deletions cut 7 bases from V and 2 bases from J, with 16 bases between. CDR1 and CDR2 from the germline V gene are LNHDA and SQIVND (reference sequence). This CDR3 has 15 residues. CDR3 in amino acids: CASNRDDRNTDTQYF. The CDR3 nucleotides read TGTGCCAGTAACCGCGACGATCGGAACACAGATACGCAGTATTTT.

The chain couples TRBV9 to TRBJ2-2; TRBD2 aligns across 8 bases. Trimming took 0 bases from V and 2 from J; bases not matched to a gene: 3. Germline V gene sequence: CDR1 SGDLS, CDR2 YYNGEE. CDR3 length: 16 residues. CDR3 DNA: TGTGCCAGCAGCGTAGACGGGGGGGCCAACACCGGGGAGCTGTTTTTT. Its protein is CASSVDGGANTGELFF.

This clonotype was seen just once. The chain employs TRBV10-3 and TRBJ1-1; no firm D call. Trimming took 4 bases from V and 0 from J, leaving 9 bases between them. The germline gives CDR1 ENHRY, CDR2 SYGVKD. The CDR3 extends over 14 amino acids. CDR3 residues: CAISAQSMNTEAFF. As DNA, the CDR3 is TGTGCCATCAGTGCTCAGTCTATGAACACTGAAGCTTTCTTT.